A selection of T cell receptor beta chains follows, all from one sample in a study of T cell repertoires in cytomegalovirus infection. These receptors are not linked to any known antigen. TCRdb recomputed calls from the reads with MiXCR, one row per CDR3 protein. Of 550,000 to 850,000 distinct CDR3 sequences in the sample, roughly 30% were seen once. This sample comprised cultured PBMCs, obtained from culture after CMV antigen stimulation. The receptors come from a human donor in good health (CMV status not recorded). Some clones in this sample may be carry-over from other donors' samples. CDR3s include the opening cysteine and the closing phenylalanine or tryptophan. The D gene is left open where the match is weak. A row's size may be missing; if present it is once, few, many or a size class.

D,J,size,V,DNA,CDR3
NA,TRBJ1-6,few,TRBV20-1,TGCAGTGCCCGGACGGTCGCAAATTCACCCCTCCACTTT,CSARTVANSPLHF
NA,TRBJ1-2,NA,TRBV10-3,TGTGCCTCTACTGGGGGGTCGGGTAGCTATGGCTACACCTTC,CASTGGSGSYGYTF
TRBD1,TRBJ2-5,few,TRBV28,TGTGCCAGCAGTTTTTTGCTGGGACAGCAGTACTTC,CASSFLLGQQYF
NA,TRBJ2-1,NA,TRBV7-2,TGTGCCAGCAGCTCCCACGGGAGCAATGAGCAGTTCTTC,CASSSHGSNEQFF
NA,TRBJ2-7,NA,TRBV29-1,TGCAGCGTTGTTTCCAGCCGACGGGGTGAGAAATACGAGCAGTACTTC,CSVVSSRRGEKYEQYF
NA,TRBJ2-5,NA,TRBV4-1,TGCGCCAGCAGCCAACCTTCGGCCCGAGACAGAGAGACCCAGTACTTC,CASSQPSARDRETQYF
NA,TRBJ2-3,NA,TRBV27,TGTGCCAGCAGTTTAGGAGCGGTTCCAGCGGATACGCAGTATTTT,CASSLGAVPADTQYF
NA,TRBJ1-1,NA,TRBV19,TGTGCCACCCGGGCGGGAGACAGAGACACTGAAGCTTTCTTT,CATRAGDRDTEAFF
TRBD2,TRBJ2-3,NA,TRBV6-2/TRBV6-3,TGTGCCAGCAGTTTAGCGGGAGACAACATCGATACGCAGTATTTT,CASSLAGDNIDTQYF
NA,TRBJ1-6,NA,TRBV27,TGTGCCAGCAGTTGGAACGGTTCACCCCTCCACTTT,CASSWNGSPLHF
NA,TRBJ1-1,NA,TRBV18,TGTGCCAGCTCACCATGGGGAGGGGAGGCTAGCACTGAAGCTTTCTTT,CASSPWGGEASTEAFF
TRBD2,TRBJ2-5,NA,TRBV12-5,TGTGCTAGTGGTCCCGGGGGAGGGGAAGAGACCCAGTACTTC,CASGPGGGEETQYF
TRBD1,TRBJ1-2,many,TRBV7-2,TGTGCCAGCAGCTTCTTCCCCGGGACAGGGGGCGGCTATGGCTACACCTTC,CASSFFPGTGGGYGYTF
NA,TRBJ2-1,NA,TRBV12-3/TRBV12-4,TGTGCCAGCAGTTTGATGGGGTGGCCAAAAATCCAATACAATGAGCAGTTCTTC,CASSLMGWPKIQYNEQFF
TRBD1,TRBJ2-7,few,TRBV25-1,TGTGCCAGCAGTGAACAGGGGGAGTCCTACGAGCAGTACTTC,CASSEQGESYEQYF
NA,TRBJ1-1,NA,TRBV20-1,TGCAGTGCTGCGACAGGGAACACTGAAGCTTTCTTT,CSAATGNTEAFF
NA,TRBJ2-5,once,TRBV24-1,TGTGCCACCAGTGATCCTCTAGAGACCCAGTACTTC,CATSDPLETQYF
NA,TRBJ1-3,NA,TRBV20-1,TGCAGTGGTCGGCAGTCAGCAGGAAACACCATATATTTT,CSGRQSAGNTIYF
TRBD1,TRBJ1-1,NA,TRBV2,TGTGCCAGCAGTGCCGGGACAGGGGGCGAGACTGAAGCTTTCTTT,CASSAGTGGETEAFF
TRBD2,TRBJ2-2,few,TRBV6-5,TGTGCCAGCAGGCCCGACTTCGGTAGCGGGGGAAACACCGGGGAGCTGTTTTTT,CASRPDFGSGGNTGELFF
NA,TRBJ2-6,many,TRBV28,TGTGCCAGCAGTCACACAGGGTCAGGGGCCAACGTCCTGACTTTC,CASSHTGSGANVLTF
NA,TRBJ2-1,NA,TRBV4-1,TGCGCCAGCAGCCCTGGGGGGCCCGAGCAGTTCTTC,CASSPGGPEQFF
NA,TRBJ1-4,NA,TRBV7-8,TGTGCCAGCAGCTTTTTTATTGGTACAGGGAATGAAAAACTGTTTTTT,CASSFFIGTGNEKLFF
TRBD1,TRBJ2-7,few,TRBV28,TGTGCCAGCACCGGGAATCGGTACAGGGGGCGTGAGCAGTACTTC,CASTGNRYRGREQYF
NA,TRBJ2-1,NA,TRBV27,TGTGCCAGCAGTTCCGGGACAAGTGGCGAGCAGTTCTTC,CASSSGTSGEQFF
NA,TRBJ1-2,many,TRBV7-2,TGTGCCAGCAGCCGGACACCAAACTATGGCTACACCTTC,CASSRTPNYGYTF
TRBD2,TRBJ2-1,NA,TRBV5-4,TGTGCCAGCAGCTCCGGGACTAGCGGGGGAAAGTCCTACAATGAGCAGTTCTTC,CASSSGTSGGKSYNEQFF
NA,TRBJ2-3,NA,TRBV7-7,TGTGCCAGCAGCCCCTCCACATCCAGGGATACGCAGTATTTT,CASSPSTSRDTQYF
NA,TRBJ2-1,NA,TRBV12-3/TRBV12-4,TGTGCCAGCAGTCCAACCGGGGTTATCAATGAGCAGTTCTTC,CASSPTGVINEQFF
NA,TRBJ2-3,NA,TRBV4-3,TGCGCCAGCAGCCAAGATATGAGGGCTGACTTCACAGATACGCAGTATTTT,CASSQDMRADFTDTQYF
NA,TRBJ2-2,NA,TRBV7-2,TGTGCCAGCAGCCCGGGACTCCACACCGGGGAGCTGTTTTTT,CASSPGLHTGELFF
NA,TRBJ2-5,NA,TRBV6-1,TGTGCCAGCAGCCGCGCGGACGGAGAGACCCAGTACTTC,CASSRADGETQYF
NA,TRBJ1-1,few,TRBV11-2,TGTGCCAGCAGTTTAAACGGACAGAACACTGAAGCTTTCTTT,CASSLNGQNTEAFF
TRBD1,TRBJ1-3,NA,TRBV19,TGTGCCAGTAGCCCAACAGGGGGCCCTGGAAACACCATATATTTT,CASSPTGGPGNTIYF
TRBD1,TRBJ2-5,NA,TRBV5-6,TGTGCCAGCAGCTTGTTTCCAGGGGGCCAGGAGACCCAGTACTTC,CASSLFPGGQETQYF
NA,TRBJ2-1,NA,TRBV4-3,TGCGCCAGCAGCCAAGACGAGAGATATGGGGTCACTGAGCAGTTCTTC,CASSQDERYGVTEQFF
NA,TRBJ2-1,NA,TRBV7-4,TGTGCCAGCATCCTAGGGACGATGGGGAATGAGCAGTTCTTC,CASILGTMGNEQFF
NA,TRBJ1-1,few,TRBV6-6,TGTGCCAGCAGTCCGTGGGGGGGCACTGAAGCTTTCTTT,CASSPWGGTEAFF
TRBD1,TRBJ1-1,NA,TRBV11-1,TGTGCCAGCAGCTCGCTTCAGGGGGCAGAAGCTTTCTTT,CASSSLQGAEAFF
NA,TRBJ2-2,few,TRBV19,TGTGCCAGTAGGTACAGCGCCGCGAACACCGGGGAGCTGTTTTTT,CASRYSAANTGELFF
NA,TRBJ2-1,NA,TRBV27,TGTGCCAGCAGACGAATATCGGTTAACTCCTACAATGAGCAGTTCTTC,CASRRISVNSYNEQFF
NA,TRBJ1-1,few,TRBV2,TGTGCCAGCGCCGGGACTGTTGGTGGTGAAGCTTTCTTT,CASAGTVGGEAFF
NA,TRBJ2-7,NA,TRBV6-1,TGTGCCAGCAGCGCAGGGGACTTGTCCTACGAGCAGTACTTC,CASSAGDLSYEQYF
TRBD1,TRBJ1-2,many,TRBV7-2,TGTGCCAGCAGCTTAGAAGACAGGGTAAACACCTTC,CASSLEDRVNTF
NA,TRBJ2-5,NA,TRBV7-8,TGTGGGGGCCTCGGGGAGACCCAGTACTTC,CGGLGETQYF
TRBD2,TRBJ2-7,NA,TRBV5-4,TGTGCCAGCAGCGCGACTAGCGGGGGCGAGCAGTACTTC,CASSATSGGEQYF
NA,TRBJ2-3,few,TRBV5-4,TGTGCCAGCAGCTTGGATCCCAGGGTGCTCACAGATACGCAGTATTTT,CASSLDPRVLTDTQYF
TRBD1,TRBJ2-7,few,TRBV7-2,TGTGCCAGCAGCTTAGTTACAGGGGGCCTCTACGAGCAGTACTTC,CASSLVTGGLYEQYF
NA,TRBJ2-5,few,TRBV7-2,TGTGCCAGCAGCTTAACTGCGGAACCGTACCAAGAGACCCAGTACTTC,CASSLTAEPYQETQYF
TRBD2,TRBJ2-3,NA,TRBV12-5,TGTGCTAGTGGTTTGTCCCCGACTAGCGGGGGGGCCGATACGCAGTATTTT,CASGLSPTSGGADTQYF
NA,TRBJ1-1,few,TRBV12-3/TRBV12-4,TGTGCCAGCATCCTCGGGAGGGGTTGGACTGAAGCTTTCTTT,CASILGRGWTEAFF
NA,TRBJ1-3,NA,TRBV7-8,TGTGCCAGCAGCTTAGGGGCAGGGAGCTCTGGAAACACCATATATTTT,CASSLGAGSSGNTIYF
NA,TRBJ2-5,few,TRBV12-3/TRBV12-4,TGTGCCAGCAGTAGGAAGGTGCAAGAGACCCAGTACTTC,CASSRKVQETQYF
TRBD2,TRBJ2-3,NA,TRBV20-1,TGCAGTGCTACAGCGGGAGCCCGGGATACGCAGTATTTT,CSATAGARDTQYF
TRBD2,TRBJ2-3,NA,TRBV18,TGTGCCAGCTCACCATCATTAGCGGGGGGCGAAGATACGCAGTATTTT,CASSPSLAGGEDTQYF
NA,TRBJ2-3,many,TRBV7-2,TGTGCCAGCAGATTTAGGGAAGGGGCCGCGCAGTATTTT,CASRFREGAAQYF
TRBD1,TRBJ2-3,NA,TRBV12-3/TRBV12-4,TGTGCCAGCAGCCTACCCAGGGGGATTAGCACAGATACGCAGTATTTT,CASSLPRGISTDTQYF